These T cell receptor beta chains were read from a single sample in a study of CD8+ T cells in alopecia areata. Measured with immunoSEQ multiplex PCR; TCRdb has only the in-frame clones, and not every one. The sample has 200,000 to 250,000 clones; over 60% are singletons. The sequences come from CD4+ T cells sorted from blood, collected at week 4, from a patient treated with tofacitinib. The receptors come from a human donor with alopecia areata. Both conserved end residues are part of each CDR3. The D gene is left open where the match is weak. Clone size, where shown, is once, few, many, or a class for clones that have expanded.

TRBJ1-2	TRBV29-1	.	TRBD1	12	CSSMDRSYGYTF	TGCAGCTCTATGGACAGGAGTTATGGCTACACCTTC
TRBJ2-5	TRBV29-1	.	.	13	CSVDWSPGETQYF	TGCAGCGTTGACTGGAGCCCCGGAGAGACCCAGTACTTC
TRBJ1-4	TRBV5-1	.	TRBD1	14	CASSSGQGREKLFF	TGCGCCAGCAGCTCAGGACAGGGCAGAGAAAAACTGTTTTTT
TRBJ2-2	TRBV2	.	.	14	CASSLGQRSGELFF	TGTGCCAGCAGCCTCGGACAGAGGTCCGGGGAGCTGTTTTTT
TRBJ2-5	TRBV10-3	few	.	15	CAISESAGAKETQYF	TGTGCCATCAGTGAATCGGCGGGGGCCAAAGAGACCCAGTACTTC
TRBJ1-2	TRBV7-8	.	.	16	CASSFAPWTRNYGYTF	TGTGCCAGCAGCTTTGCCCCCTGGACAAGGAACTATGGCTACACCTTC
TRBJ2-4	TRBV5-6	.	.	14	CASSSQTGIYIQYF	TGTGCCAGCAGCTCACAGACAGGAATTTACATTCAGTACTTC
TRBJ2-5	TRBV29-1	.	.	10	CSVASETQYF	TGCAGCGTTGCTTCGGAGACCCAGTACTTC
TRBJ2-1	TRBV5-6	.	TRBD2	15	CASSWATSRQGRQFF	TGTGCCAGCAGCTGGGCGACTAGCAGGCAAGGTCGGCAGTTCTTC
TRBJ1-5	TRBV7-2	.	.	12	CASSLDSQPQHF	TGTGCCAGCAGCTTAGATAGTCAGCCCCAGCATTTT
TRBJ2-7	TRBV5-1	few	.	13	CASSFTGMAAGYF	TGCGCCAGCAGCTTTACAGGGATGGCCGCGGGGTACTTC
TRBJ2-5	TRBV4-2	.	.	12	CASSQDLQTQYF	TGTGCCAGCAGCCAAGATCTGCAGACCCAGTACTTC
TRBJ1-5	TRBV10-3	.	.	12	CATGQRNQPQHF	TGTGCCACTGGACAGCGCAATCAGCCCCAGCATTTT
TRBJ2-1	TRBV13	.	TRBD1	13	CASEDRGNHEQFF	TGTGCCAGCGAGGACAGGGGGAACCATGAGCAGTTCTTC
TRBJ2-5	TRBV18	.	.	13	CASSSGTQETQYF	TGTGCCAGCTCATCCGGGACACAAGAGACCCAGTACTTC
TRBJ2-5	TRBV29-1	.	TRBD2	13	CSETSGPVGTQYF	TGCAGCGAAACTAGCGGTCCGGTCGGGACCCAGTACTTC
TRBJ2-5	TRBV5-1	.	.	12	CASSRGGETQYF	TGCGCCAGCAGCCGGGGCGGGGAGACCCAGTACTTC
TRBJ2-1	TRBV7-9	.	.	13	CASSLAQYNEQFF	TGTGCCAGCAGCTTAGCACAATACAATGAGCAGTTCTTC
TRBJ2-7	TRBV4-1	few	TRBD2	17	CASSQDPTGGLVYEQYF	TGCGCCAGCAGCCAAGATCCGACGGGGGGGCTAGTCTACGAGCAGTACTTC
TRBJ2-7	TRBV30	.	TRBD2	12	CAWSSGGDEQYF	TGTGCCTGGAGTTCGGGGGGGGACGAGCAGTACTTC
TRBJ2-7	TRBV7-2	.	TRBD1	12	CASNRQGYEQYF	TGTGCCAGCAACCGACAGGGATACGAGCAGTACTTC
TRBJ2-3	TRBV10-3	.	TRBD2	14	CAISESTTSGGPRF	TGTGCCATCAGTGAGTCGACGACTAGCGGGGGGCCCAGGTTT
TRBJ1-2	TRBV14	.	TRBD1	13	CASSPGQGRGYTF	TGTGCCAGCAGCCCAGGACAGGGTCGAGGCTACACCTTC
TRBJ1-2	TRBV29-1	few	TRBD1	12	CSVGQGEHGYTF	TGCAGCGTTGGGCAGGGGGAACATGGCTACACCTTC
TRBJ1-1	TRBV18	.	.	16	CASSPPLSDMNTEAFF	TGTGCCAGCTCACCACCGTTGTCAGACATGAACACTGAAGCTTTCTTT
TRBJ1-1	TRBV6-5	.	.	13	CASFGRLNTEAFF	TGTGCCAGCTTCGGGCGATTGAACACTGAAGCTTTCTTT
TRBJ1-2	TRBV5-3	.	TRBD1	16	CASEVVDRGRNYGYTF	TGTGCCAGCGAGGTAGTGGACAGGGGGCGAAACTATGGCTACACCTTC
TRBJ1-4	TRBV29-1	.	.	13	CSVDGGPNEKLFF	TGCAGCGTTGATGGGGGCCCTAATGAAAAACTGTTTTTT
TRBJ2-7	TRBV6-6	once	.	15	CASSYSRDGAYEQYF	TGTGCCAGCAGTTACTCCAGGGACGGAGCCTACGAGCAGTACTTC
TRBJ2-3	TRBV30	.	.	13	CAWSERVSDTQYF	TGTGCCTGGAGTGAGAGGGTATCAGATACGCAGTATTTT
TRBJ2-1	TRBV29-1	.	.	15	CSVEDGRSSYNEQFF	TGCAGCGTTGAAGATGGCCGTTCCTCCTACAATGAGCAGTTCTTC
TRBJ2-2	TRBV29-1	few	.	13	CSAGTANTGELFF	TGCAGCGCTGGGACGGCGAACACCGGGGAGCTGTTTTTT
TRBJ1-1	TRBV6-5	.	.	15	CASSYSLQGQTEAFF	TGTGCCAGCAGTTACTCGTTGCAGGGGCAGACTGAAGCTTTCTTT
TRBJ1-5	TRBV28	.	TRBD1	13	CASRPQGAQPQHF	TGTGCCAGCAGACCACAGGGGGCCCAGCCCCAGCATTTT
TRBJ2-5	TRBV5-1	.	TRBD2	14	CASSPGGAQETQYF	TGCGCCAGCAGTCCCGGGGGGGCCCAAGAGACCCAGTACTTC
TRBJ2-5	TRBV10-3	few	TRBD2	15	CAISERAVAGVAQYF	TGTGCCATCAGTGAGAGAGCGGTGGCGGGGGTGGCCCAGTACTTC
TRBJ2-3	TRBV4-1	.	TRBD2	16	CASSSGLAGNTDTQYF	TGCGCCAGCAGCTCTGGACTAGCGGGGAACACAGATACGCAGTATTTT
TRBJ2-7	TRBV5-4	.	TRBD1	16	CASSLDRGPKVTEQYF	TGTGCCAGCAGCTTGGACAGGGGGCCAAAGGTAACCGAGCAGTACTTC
TRBJ1-2	TRBV30	.	.	14	CAWSVGGGIYGYTF	TGTGCCTGGAGTGTAGGAGGAGGGATCTATGGCTACACCTTC
TRBJ2-5	TRBV4-3	.	TRBD2	14	CASSLSRGSGTQYF	TGCGCCAGCAGCCTGTCGCGGGGGAGTGGGACCCAGTACTTC
TRBJ2-1	TRBV4-2	.	TRBD2	17	CASSQELLAGGSNEQFF	TGTGCCAGCAGCCAAGAGCTGCTAGCGGGGGGAAGTAATGAGCAGTTCTTC
TRBJ1-4	TRBV11-3	once	.	15	CASSRSGTQNEKLFF	TGTGCCAGCAGCAGATCCGGGACCCAGAATGAAAAACTGTTTTTT
TRBJ2-5	TRBV2	.	TRBD2	12	CASSGEGETQYF	TGTGCCAGCAGCGGGGAGGGAGAGACCCAGTACTTC
TRBJ2-2	TRBV25-1	.	TRBD2	15	CASSNSGTNTGELFF	TGTGCCAGCAGCAATAGCGGGACGAACACCGGGGAGCTGTTTTTT
TRBJ1-4	TRBV28	.	.	12	CASTAGGEKLFF	TGTGCCAGCACCGCCGGGGGTGAAAAACTGTTTTTT
TRBJ2-1	TRBV4-2	.	TRBD2	11	CASGERGEQFF	TGTGCCAGCGGAGAGCGGGGTGAGCAGTTCTTC
TRBJ2-3	TRBV29-1	once	TRBD2	16	CSVMGLAGGSTDTQYF	TGCAGCGTGATGGGACTAGCGGGGGGAAGCACAGATACGCAGTATTTT